What follows describes a single TCR beta chain. The V segment lost 3 bases and the J segment 4 bases; nucleotides outside the gene matches: 11. Germline V gene sequence: CDR1 LNHDA, CDR2 SQIVND (reference sequence). The CDR3 covers 17 residues. This record comes from a study of shared clonotypes between healthy human individuals. Across the study: For every donor, three CD4 naive, three CD4 memory, two CD8 naive and one CD8 memory plates were used.

Sequencing was performed with immunoSEQ multiplex PCR; in TCRdb, only in-frame clones are kept and a portion is missing. The data contain over a million clones, about 84% of them seen just once; the ten biggest clones take up roughly 0.57%. The specimen was memory CD4+ T cells from PBMCs. Sample subset: CD45RA-negative fraction. V usage is TRBV19 and J usage is TRBJ1-1; 10 bases line up with TRBD1. This clonotype originated in a young man in good health. Some clones in this sample may be carry-over from other donors' samples. CDR3 sequence reads: CASSIGRDRGSRTEAFF. In DNA, the CDR3 is TGTGCCAGTAGTATCGGCCGGGACAGGGGTTCACGCACTGAAGCTTTCTTT.